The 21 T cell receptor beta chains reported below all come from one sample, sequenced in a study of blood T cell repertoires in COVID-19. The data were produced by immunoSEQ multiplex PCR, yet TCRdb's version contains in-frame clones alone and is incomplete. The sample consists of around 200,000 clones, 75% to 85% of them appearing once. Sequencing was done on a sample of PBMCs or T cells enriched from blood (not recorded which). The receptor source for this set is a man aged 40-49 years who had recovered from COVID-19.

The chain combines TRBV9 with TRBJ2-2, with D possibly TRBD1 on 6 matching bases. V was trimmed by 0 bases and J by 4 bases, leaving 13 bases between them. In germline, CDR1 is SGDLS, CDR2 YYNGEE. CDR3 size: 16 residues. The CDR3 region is CASSVGLGAGTGELFF. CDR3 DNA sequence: TGTGCCAGCAGCGTAGGTCTGGGGGCCGGCACCGGGGAGCTGTTTTTT.

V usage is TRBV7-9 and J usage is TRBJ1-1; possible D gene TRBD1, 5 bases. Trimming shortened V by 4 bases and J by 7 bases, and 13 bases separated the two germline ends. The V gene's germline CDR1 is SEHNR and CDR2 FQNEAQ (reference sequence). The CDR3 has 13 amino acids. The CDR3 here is CASSWGGTGEAFF. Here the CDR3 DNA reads TGTGCCAGCAGCTGGGGGGGGACTGGTGAAGCTTTCTTT.

The CDR3 DNA reads as TGTGCCAGCAGCTCTAGCTCCCTCCTTAGCGTATCGATGTTCTTC. This codes for CASSSSSLLSVSMFF. The genes are TRBV7-9 and TRBJ2-1; D perhaps matches TRBD2 (5 bases). The V gene's germline CDR1 is SEHNR and CDR2 FQNEAQ (reference sequence). CDR3 size: 15 residues. The V and J ends lost 4 bases and 15 bases respectively, with 25 bases between them.

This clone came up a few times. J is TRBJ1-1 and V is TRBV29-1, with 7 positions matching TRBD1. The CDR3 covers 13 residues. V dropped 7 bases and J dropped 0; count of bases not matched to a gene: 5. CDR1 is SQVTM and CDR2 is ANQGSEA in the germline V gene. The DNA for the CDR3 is TGCAGCGCCCTGGGACAGATGAACACTGAAGCTTTCTTT. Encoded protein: CSALGQMNTEAFF.

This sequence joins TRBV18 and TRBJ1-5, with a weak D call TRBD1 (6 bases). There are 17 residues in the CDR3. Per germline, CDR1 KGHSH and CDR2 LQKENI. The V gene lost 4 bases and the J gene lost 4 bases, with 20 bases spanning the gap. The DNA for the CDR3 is TGTGCCAGCTCACGGGCGGGTCCCCAGGGGACGAATCAGCCCCAGCATTTT. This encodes CASSRAGPQGTNQPQHF.

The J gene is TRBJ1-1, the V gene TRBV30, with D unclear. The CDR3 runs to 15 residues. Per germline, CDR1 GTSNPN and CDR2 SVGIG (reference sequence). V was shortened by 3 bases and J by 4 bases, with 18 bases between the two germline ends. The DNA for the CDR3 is TGTGCCTGGAGCACCCGAACCCCAGGTCCCACTGAAGCTTTCTTT. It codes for CAWSTRTPGPTEAFF.

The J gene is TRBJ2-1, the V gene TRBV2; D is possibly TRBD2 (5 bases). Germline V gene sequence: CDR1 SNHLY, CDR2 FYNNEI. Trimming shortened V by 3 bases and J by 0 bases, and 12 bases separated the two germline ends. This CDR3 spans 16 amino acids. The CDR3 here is CASSDPAGTSYNEQFF. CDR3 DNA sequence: TGTGCCAGCAGTGACCCCGCGGGTACCTCCTACAATGAGCAGTTCTTC.

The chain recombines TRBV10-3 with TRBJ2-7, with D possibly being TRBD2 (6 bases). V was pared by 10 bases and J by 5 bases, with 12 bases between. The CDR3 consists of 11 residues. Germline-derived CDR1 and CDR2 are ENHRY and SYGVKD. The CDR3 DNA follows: TGTGCCACTGGAGGGAAGAACGAGCAGTACTTC. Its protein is CATGGKNEQYF.

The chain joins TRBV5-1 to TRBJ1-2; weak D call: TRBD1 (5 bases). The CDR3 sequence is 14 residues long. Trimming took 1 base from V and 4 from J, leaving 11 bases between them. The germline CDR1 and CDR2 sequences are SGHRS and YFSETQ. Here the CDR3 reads CASSLRGGGYGYTF. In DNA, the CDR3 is TGCGCCAGCAGCTTGAGAGGCGGGGGCTATGGCTACACCTTC.

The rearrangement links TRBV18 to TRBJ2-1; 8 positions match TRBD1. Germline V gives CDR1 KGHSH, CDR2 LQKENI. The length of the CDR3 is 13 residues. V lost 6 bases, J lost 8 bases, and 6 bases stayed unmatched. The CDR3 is CASSLTGGHEQFF. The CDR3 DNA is TGTGCCAGCTCGCTTACAGGGGGGCATGAGCAGTTCTTC.

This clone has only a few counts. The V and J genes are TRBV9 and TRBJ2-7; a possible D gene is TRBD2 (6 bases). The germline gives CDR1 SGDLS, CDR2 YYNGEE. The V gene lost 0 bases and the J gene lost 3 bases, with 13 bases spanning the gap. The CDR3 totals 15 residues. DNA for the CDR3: TGTGCCAGCAGCGTAGGAGCGGGCCAGCTCTACGAGCAGTACTTC. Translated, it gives CASSVGAGQLYEQYF.

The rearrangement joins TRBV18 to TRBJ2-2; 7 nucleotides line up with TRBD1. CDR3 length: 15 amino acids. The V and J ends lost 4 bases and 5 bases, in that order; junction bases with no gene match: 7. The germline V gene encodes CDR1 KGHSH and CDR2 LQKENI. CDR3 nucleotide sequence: TGTGCCAGCTCACGCGACAGGGTGCTTACCGGGGAGCTGTTTTTT. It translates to CASSRDRVLTGELFF.

Here the CDR3 DNA reads TGTGCCTGGAGTGCGGACGGGGATTCACCCCTCCACTTT. Translating it yields CAWSADGDSPLHF. The genes are TRBV30 and TRBJ1-6; D gene unclear. This CDR3 has 13 amino acids. V was trimmed by 1 base and J by 8 bases, leaving 9 bases between them. The V gene's germline CDR1 is GTSNPN and CDR2 SVGIG (reference sequence).

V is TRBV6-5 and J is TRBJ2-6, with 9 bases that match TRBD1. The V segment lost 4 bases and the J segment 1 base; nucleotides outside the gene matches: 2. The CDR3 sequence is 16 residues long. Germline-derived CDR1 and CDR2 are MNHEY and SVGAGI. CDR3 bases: TGTGCCAGCAGTTTAGGGACAGGGTCTGGGGCCAACGTCCTGACTTTC. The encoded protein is CASSLGTGSGANVLTF.

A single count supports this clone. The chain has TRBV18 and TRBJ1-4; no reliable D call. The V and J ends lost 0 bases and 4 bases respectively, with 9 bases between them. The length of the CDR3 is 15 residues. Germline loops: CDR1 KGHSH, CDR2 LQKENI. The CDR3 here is CASSPPAGNNEKLFF. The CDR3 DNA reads TGTGCCAGCTCACCACCGGCGGGGAATAATGAAAAACTGTTTTTT.

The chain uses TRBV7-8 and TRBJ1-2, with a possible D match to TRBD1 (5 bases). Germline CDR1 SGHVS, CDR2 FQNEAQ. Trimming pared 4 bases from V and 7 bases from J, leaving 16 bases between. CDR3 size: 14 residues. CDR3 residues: CASSSGARSGGYTF. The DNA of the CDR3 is TGTGCCAGCAGCTCTGGGGCGCGCTCCGGTGGCTACACCTTC. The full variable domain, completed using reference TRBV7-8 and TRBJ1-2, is GAGVSQSPRYKVAKRGQDVALRCDPISGHVSLFWYQQALGQGPEFLTYFQNEAQLDKSGLPSDRFFAERPEGSVSTLKIQRTQQEDSAVYLCASSSGARSGGYTFGSGTRLTVV.

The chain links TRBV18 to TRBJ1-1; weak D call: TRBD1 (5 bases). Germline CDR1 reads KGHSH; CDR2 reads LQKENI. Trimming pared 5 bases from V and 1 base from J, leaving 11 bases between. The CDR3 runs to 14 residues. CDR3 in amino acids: CASSSQTENTEAFF. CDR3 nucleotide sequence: TGTGCCAGCTCATCCCAGACAGAGAACACTGAAGCTTTCTTT.

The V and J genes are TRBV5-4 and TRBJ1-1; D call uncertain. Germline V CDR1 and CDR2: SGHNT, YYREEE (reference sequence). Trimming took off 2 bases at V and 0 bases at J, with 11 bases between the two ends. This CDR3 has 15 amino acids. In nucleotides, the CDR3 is TGTGCCAGCAGCTTTGCGACTGCGATGAACACTGAAGCTTTCTTT. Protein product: CASSFATAMNTEAFF.

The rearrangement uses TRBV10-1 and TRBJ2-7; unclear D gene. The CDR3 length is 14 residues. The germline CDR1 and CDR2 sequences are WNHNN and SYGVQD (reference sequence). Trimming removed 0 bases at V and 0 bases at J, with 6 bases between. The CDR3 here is CASSESRFSYEQYF. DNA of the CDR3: TGCGCCAGCAGTGAGTCGAGGTTCTCCTACGAGCAGTACTTC.

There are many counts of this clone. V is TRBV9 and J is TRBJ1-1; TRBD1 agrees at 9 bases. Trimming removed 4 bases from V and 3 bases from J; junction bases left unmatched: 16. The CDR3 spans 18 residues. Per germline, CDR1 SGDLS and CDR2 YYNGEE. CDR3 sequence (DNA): TGTGCCAGCAGCCCAAACAAGGGACAGGGAGGATGGGACACTGAAGCTTTCTTT. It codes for CASSPNKGQGGWDTEAFF. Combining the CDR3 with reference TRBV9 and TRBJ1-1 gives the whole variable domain DSGVTQTPKHLITATGQRVTLRCSPRSGDLSVYWYQQSLDQGLQFLIQYYNGEERAKGNILERFSAQQFPDLHSELNLSSLELGDSALYFCASSPNKGQGGWDTEAFFGQGTRLTVV.

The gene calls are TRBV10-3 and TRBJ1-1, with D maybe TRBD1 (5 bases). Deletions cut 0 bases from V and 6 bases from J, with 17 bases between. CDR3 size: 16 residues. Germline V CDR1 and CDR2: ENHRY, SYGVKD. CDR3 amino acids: CAISESGAMGLPEAFF. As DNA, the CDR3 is TGTGCCATCAGTGAGTCGGGAGCGATGGGACTCCCTGAAGCTTTCTTT.